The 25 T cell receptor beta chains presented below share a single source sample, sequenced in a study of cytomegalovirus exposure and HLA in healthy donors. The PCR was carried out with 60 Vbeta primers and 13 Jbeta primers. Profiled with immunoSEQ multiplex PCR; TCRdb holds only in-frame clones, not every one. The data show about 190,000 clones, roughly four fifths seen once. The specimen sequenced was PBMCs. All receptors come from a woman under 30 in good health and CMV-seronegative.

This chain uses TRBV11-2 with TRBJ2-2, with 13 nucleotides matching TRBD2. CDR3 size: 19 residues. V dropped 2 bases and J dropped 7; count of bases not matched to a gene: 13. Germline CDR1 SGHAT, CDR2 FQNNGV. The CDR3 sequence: CASSLLPLTSGRFYGELFF. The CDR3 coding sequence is TGTGCCAGCAGCTTACTACCCTTGACTAGCGGGAGGTTCTACGGGGAGCTGTTTTTT. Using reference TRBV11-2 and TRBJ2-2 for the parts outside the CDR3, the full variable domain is EAGVAQSPRYKIIEKRQSVAFWCNPISGHATLYWYQQILGQGPKLLIQFQNNGVVDDSQLPKDRFSAERLKGVDSTLKIQPAKLEDSAVYLCASSLLPLTSGRFYGELFFGEGSRLTVL.

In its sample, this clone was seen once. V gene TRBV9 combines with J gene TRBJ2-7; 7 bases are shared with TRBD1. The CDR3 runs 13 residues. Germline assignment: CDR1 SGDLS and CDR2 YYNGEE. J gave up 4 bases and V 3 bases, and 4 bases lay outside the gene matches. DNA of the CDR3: TGTGCCAGCAGCGGACAGGGTCATTACGAGCAGTACTTC. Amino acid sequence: CASSGQGHYEQYF.

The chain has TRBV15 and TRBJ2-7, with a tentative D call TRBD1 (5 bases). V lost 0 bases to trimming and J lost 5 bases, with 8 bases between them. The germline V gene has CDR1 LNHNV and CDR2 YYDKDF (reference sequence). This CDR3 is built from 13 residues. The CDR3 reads CATSRDVQDEQYV. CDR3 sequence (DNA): TGTGCCACCAGCAGAGATGTACAGGACGAGCAGTACGTC.

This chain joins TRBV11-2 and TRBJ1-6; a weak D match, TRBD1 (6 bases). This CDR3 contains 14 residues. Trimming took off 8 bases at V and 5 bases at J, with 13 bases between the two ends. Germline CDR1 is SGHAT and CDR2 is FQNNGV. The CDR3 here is CASRTGTNNSPLHF. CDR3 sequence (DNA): TGTGCCAGCCGCACCGGGACAAATAATTCACCCCTCCACTTT. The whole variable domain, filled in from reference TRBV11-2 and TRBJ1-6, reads EAGVAQSPRYKIIEKRQSVAFWCNPISGHATLYWYQQILGQGPKLLIQFQNNGVVDDSQLPKDRFSAERLKGVDSTLKIQPAKLEDSAVYLCASRTGTNNSPLHFGNGTRLTVT.

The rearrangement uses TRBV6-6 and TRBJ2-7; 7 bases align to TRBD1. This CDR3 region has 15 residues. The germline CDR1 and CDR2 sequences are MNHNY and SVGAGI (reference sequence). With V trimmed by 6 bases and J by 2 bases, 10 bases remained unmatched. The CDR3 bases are TGTGCCAGCAGAGACAACCGAGGACAGGCCTACGAGCAGTACGTC. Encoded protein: CASRDNRGQAYEQYV.

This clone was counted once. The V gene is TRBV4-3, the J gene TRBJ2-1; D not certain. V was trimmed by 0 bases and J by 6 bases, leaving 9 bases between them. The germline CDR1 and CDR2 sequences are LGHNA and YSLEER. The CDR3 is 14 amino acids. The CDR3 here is CASSQELGRNEQFF. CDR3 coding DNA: TGCGCCAGCAGCCAAGAGCTGGGCCGCAATGAGCAGTTCTTC.

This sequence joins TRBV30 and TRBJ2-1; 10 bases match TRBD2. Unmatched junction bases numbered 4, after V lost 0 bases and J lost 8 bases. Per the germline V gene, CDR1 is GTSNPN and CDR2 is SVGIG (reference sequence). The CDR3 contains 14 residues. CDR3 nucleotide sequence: TGTGCCTGGAGTGTACTAGCGGGATTGGATGAGCAGTTCTTC. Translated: CAWSVLAGLDEQFF.

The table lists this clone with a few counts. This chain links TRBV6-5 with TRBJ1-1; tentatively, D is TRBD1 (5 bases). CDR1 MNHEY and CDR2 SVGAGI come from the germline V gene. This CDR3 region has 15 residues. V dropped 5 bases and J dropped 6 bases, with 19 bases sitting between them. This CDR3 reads CASSALGRWLSEAFF. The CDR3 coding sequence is TGTGCCAGCAGTGCCCTGGGGCGGTGGCTCTCTGAAGCTTTCTTT.

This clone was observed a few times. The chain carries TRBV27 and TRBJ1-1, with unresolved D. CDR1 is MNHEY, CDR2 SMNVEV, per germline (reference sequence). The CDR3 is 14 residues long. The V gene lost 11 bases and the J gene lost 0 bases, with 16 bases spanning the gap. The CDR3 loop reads CASEKGDMNTEAFF. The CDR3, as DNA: TGTGCCTCGGAGAAGGGAGATATGAACACTGAAGCTTTCTTT.

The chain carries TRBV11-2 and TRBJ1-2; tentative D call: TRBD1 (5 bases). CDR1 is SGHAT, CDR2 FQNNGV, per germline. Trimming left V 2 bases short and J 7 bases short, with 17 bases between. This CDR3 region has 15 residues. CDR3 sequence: CASSLFQGISGGYTF. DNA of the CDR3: TGTGCCAGCAGCTTATTCCAGGGAATATCTGGTGGCTACACCTTC.

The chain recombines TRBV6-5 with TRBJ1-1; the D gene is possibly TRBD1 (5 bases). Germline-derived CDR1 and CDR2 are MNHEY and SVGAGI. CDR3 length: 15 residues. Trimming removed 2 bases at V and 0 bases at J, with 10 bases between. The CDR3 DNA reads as TGTGCCAGCAGTTACGAAGGACAATTGAACACTGAAGCTTTCTTT. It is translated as CASSYEGQLNTEAFF.

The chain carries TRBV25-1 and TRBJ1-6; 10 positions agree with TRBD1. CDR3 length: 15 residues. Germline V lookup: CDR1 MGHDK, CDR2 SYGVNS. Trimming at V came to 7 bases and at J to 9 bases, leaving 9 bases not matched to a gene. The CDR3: CASTQAGTGASPLHF. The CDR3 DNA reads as TGTGCCAGCACTCAAGCCGGGACAGGGGCTTCACCCCTCCACTTT.

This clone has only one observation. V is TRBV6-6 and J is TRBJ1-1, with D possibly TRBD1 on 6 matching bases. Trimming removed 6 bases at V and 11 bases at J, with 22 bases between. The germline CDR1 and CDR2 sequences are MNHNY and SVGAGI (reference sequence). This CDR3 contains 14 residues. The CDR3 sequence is CASSLAGQTLEAFF. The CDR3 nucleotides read TGTGCCAGCAGCCTCGCAGGACAGACCTTAGAGGCTTTCTTT.

CDR3 sequence reads: CASSLEWSQGQDYGYTF. The CDR3 nucleotides are TGTGCCAGCAGCTTAGAGTGGTCACAGGGCCAGGACTATGGCTACACCTTC. The V gene is TRBV11-2, the J gene TRBJ1-2; TRBD1 is a possible D gene (6 bases). The germline V gene has CDR1 SGHAT and CDR2 FQNNGV. V dropped 0 bases and J dropped 3 bases, with 17 bases sitting between them. CDR3 length equals 17 residues.

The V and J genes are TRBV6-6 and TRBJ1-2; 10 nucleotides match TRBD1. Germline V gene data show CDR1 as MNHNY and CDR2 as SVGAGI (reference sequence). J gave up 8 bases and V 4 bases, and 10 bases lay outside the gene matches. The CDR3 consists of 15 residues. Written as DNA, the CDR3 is TGTGCCAGCAGTTCCGACAGGGGGCACCAGTGGGGCTACACCTTC. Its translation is CASSSDRGHQWGYTF.

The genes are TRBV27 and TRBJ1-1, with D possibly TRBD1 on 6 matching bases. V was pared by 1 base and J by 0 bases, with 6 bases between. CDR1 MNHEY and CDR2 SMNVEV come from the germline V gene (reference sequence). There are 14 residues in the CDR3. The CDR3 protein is CASSLWGLNTEAFF. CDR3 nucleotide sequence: TGTGCCAGCAGTTTATGGGGGCTGAACACTGAAGCTTTCTTT.

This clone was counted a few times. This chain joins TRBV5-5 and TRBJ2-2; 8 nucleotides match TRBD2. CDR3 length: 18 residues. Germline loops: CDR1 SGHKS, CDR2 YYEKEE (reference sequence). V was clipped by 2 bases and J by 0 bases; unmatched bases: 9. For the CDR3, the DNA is TGTGCCAGCAGCTTTAAGACTAGCGCGTTCGCGAACACCGGGGAGCTGTTTTTT. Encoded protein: CASSFKTSAFANTGELFF. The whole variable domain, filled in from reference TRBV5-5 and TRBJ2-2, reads DAGVTQSPTHLIKTRGQQVTLRCSPISGHKSVSWYQQVLGQGPQFIFQYYEKEERGRGNFPDRFSARQFPNYSSELNVNALLLGDSALYLCASSFKTSAFANTGELFFGEGSRLTVL.

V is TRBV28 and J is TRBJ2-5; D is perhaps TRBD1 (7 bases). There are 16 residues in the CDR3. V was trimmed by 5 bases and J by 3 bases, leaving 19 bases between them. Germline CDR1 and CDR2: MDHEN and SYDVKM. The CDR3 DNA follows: TGTGCCAGCAGTACACTCCGGGCAGGGGGGAAAGAGACCCAGTACTTC. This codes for CASSTLRAGGKETQYF.

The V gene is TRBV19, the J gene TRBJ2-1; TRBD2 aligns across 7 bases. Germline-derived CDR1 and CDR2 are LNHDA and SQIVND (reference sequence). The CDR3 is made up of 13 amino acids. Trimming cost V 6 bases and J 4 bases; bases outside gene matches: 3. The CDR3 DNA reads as TGTGCCAGTAGCAGCGGGATATACAATGAGCAGTTCTTC. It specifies CASSSGIYNEQFF. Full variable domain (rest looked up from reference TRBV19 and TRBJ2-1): DGGITQSPKYLFRKEGQNVTLSCEQNLNHDAMYWYRQDPGQGLRLIYYSQIVNDFQKGDIAEGYSVSREKKESFPLTVTSAQKNPTAFYLCASSSGIYNEQFFGPGTRLTVL.

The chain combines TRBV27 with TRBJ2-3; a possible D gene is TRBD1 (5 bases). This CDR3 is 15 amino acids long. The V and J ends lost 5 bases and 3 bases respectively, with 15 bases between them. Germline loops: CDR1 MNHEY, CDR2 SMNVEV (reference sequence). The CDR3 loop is CASSRAFRETDTQYF. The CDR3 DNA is TGTGCCAGCAGTAGAGCGTTCAGGGAAACAGATACGCAGTATTTT.

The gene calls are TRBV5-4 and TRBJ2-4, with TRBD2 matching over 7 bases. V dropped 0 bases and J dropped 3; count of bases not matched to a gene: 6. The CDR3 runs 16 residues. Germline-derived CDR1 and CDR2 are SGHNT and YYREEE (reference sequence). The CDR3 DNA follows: TGTGCCAGCAGCTTGGAAGGCGGGAGTAACAAAAACATTCAGTACTTC. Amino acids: CASSLEGGSNKNIQYF.

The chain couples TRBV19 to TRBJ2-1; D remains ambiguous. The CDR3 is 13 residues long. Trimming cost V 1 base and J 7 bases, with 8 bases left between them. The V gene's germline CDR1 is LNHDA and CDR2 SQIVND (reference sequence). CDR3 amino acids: CASSIAPRNEQFF. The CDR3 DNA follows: TGTGCCAGTAGTATAGCTCCCAGGAATGAGCAGTTCTTC. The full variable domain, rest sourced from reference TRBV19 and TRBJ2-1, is DGGITQSPKYLFRKEGQNVTLSCEQNLNHDAMYWYRQDPGQGLRLIYYSQIVNDFQKGDIAEGYSVSREKKESFPLTVTSAQKNPTAFYLCASSIAPRNEQFFGPGTRLTVL.

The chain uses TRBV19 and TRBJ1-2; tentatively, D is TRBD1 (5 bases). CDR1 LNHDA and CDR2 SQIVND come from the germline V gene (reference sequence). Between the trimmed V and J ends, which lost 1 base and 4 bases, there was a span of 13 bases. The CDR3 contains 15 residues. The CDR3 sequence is CASSIAGQGAYGYTF. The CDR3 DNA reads TGTGCCAGTAGTATAGCGGGCCAGGGTGCCTATGGCTACACCTTC.

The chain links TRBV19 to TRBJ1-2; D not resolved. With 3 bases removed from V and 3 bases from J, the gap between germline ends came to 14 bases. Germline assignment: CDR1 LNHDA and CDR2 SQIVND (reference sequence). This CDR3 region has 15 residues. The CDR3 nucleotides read TGTGCCAGTAGTATCAGTAACCCTTATGACTATGGCTACACCTTC. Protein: CASSISNPYDYGYTF.

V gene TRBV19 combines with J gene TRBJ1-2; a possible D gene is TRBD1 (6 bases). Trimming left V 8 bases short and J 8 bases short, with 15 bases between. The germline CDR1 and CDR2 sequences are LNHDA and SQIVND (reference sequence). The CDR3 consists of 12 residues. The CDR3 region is CASGPGGGGYTF. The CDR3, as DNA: TGTGCCAGTGGCCCCGGGGGGGGCGGCTACACCTTC. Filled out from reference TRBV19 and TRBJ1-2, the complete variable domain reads DGGITQSPKYLFRKEGQNVTLSCEQNLNHDAMYWYRQDPGQGLRLIYYSQIVNDFQKGDIAEGYSVSREKKESFPLTVTSAQKNPTAFYLCASGPGGGGYTFGSGTRLTVV.